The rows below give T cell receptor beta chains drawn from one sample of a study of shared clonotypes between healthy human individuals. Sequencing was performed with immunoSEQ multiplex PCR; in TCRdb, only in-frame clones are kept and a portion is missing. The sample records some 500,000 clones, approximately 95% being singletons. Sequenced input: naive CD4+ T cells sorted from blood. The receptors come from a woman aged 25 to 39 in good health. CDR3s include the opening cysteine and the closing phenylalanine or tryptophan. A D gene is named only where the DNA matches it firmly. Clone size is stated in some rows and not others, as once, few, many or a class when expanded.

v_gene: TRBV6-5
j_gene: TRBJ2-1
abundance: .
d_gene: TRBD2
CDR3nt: TGTGCCAGCAGTTACCGACTAGCGAACTACAATGAGCAGTTCTTC
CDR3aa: CASSYRLANYNEQFF

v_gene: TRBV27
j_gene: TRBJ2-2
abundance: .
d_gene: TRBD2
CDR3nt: TGTGCCAGCAGTTTAGGCGGGAGAGGCACCGGGGAGCTGTTTTTT
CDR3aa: CASSLGGRGTGELFF

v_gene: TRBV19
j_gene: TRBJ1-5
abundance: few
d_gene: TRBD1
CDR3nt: TGTGCCAGTACCACAGACAGGGCGGGCAATCAGCCCCAGCATTTT
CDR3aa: CASTTDRAGNQPQHF

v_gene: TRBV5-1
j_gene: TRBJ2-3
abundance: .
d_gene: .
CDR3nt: TGCGCCAGCAGCCCGGGACCAGCTGGGGGTACGCAGTATTTT
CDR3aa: CASSPGPAGGTQYF

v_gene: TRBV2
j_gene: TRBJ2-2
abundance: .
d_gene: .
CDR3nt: TGTGCCAGCAGTGAAACTCAGGGTTCGGCGACCGGGGAGCTGTTTTTT
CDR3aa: CASSETQGSATGELFF

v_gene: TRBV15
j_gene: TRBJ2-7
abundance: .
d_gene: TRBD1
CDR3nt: TGTGCCACCAGCCTCCTCCGGGACAGCTACGAGCAGTACTTC
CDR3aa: CATSLLRDSYEQYF

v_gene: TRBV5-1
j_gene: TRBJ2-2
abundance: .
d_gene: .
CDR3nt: TGCGCCAGCAGCTTGGCCTTTTTTGGCACCGGGGAGCTGTTTTTT
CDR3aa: CASSLAFFGTGELFF

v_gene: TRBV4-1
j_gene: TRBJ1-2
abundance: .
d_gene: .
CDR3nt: TGCGCCAGCAGCCAAGAGGTCCGTCAGCGCTATGGCTACACCTTC
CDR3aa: CASSQEVRQRYGYTF

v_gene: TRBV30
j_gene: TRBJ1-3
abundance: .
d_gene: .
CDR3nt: TGTGCCTGGAATACAGGGAGACCTGGAAACACCATATATTTT
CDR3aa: CAWNTGRPGNTIYF

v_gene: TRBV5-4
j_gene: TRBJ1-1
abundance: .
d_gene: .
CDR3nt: TGTGCCAGCAGGGTGCAGGGGAACACTGAAGCTTTCTTT
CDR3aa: CASRVQGNTEAFF

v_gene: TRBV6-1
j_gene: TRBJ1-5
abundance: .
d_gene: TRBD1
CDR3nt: TGTGCCAGCAGCTATGATACAGGGGGCAGTCAGCCCCAGCATTTT
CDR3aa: CASSYDTGGSQPQHF